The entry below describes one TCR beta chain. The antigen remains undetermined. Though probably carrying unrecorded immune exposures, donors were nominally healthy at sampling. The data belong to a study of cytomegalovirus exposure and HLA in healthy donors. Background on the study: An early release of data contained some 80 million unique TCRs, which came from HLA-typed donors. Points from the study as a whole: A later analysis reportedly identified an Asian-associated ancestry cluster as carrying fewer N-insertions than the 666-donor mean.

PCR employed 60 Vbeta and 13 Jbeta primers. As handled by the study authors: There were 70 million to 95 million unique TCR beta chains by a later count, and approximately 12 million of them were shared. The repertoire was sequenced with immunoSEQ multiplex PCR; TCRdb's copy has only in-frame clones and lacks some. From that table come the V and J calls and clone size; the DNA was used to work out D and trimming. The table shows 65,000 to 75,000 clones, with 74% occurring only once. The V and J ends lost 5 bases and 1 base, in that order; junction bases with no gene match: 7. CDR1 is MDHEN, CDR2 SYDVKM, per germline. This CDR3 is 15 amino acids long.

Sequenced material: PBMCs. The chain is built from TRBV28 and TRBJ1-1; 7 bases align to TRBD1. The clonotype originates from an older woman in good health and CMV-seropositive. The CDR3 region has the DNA TGTGCCAGCAGTCCGCCGGGACAGAGGAACACTGAAGCTTTCTTT. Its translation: CASSPPGQRNTEAFF.